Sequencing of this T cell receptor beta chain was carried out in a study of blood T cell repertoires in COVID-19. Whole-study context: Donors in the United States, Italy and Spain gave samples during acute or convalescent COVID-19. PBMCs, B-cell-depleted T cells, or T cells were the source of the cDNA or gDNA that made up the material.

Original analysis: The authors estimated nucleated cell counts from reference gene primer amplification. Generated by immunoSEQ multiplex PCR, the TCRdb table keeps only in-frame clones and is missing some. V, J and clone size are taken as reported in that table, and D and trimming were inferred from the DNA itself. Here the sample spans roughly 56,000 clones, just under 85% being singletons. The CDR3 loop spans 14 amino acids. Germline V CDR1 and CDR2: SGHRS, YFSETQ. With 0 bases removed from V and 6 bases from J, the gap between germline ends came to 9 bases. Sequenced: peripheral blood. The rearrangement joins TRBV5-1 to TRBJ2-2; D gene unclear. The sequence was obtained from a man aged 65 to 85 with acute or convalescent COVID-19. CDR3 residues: CASSLAEMAGELFF. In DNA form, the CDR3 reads TGCGCCAGCAGCTTGGCGGAGATGGCCGGGGAGCTGTTTTTT. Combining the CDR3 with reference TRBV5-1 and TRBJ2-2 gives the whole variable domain KAGVTQTPRYLIKTRGQQVTLSCSPISGHRSVSWYQQTPGQGLQFLFEYFSETQRNKGNFPGRFSGRQFSNSRSEMNVSTLELGDSALYLCASSLAEMAGELFFGEGSRLTVL.